Below, 4 T cell receptor beta chains from the same sample are listed, as sequenced in a study of blood T cells in healthy people across ages. With a J-beta primer mix and a sample-barcoded 5' primer, a second PCR ran roughly 6 to 12 cycles. One entry per CDR3 protein, called by TCRdb with MiXCR from the 5' RACE reads. The data contain around 1,000,000 distinct CDR3 sequences, under 30% of them singletons. These data are also associated with another study on T cells of mothers and their children.

The sequencing sample was made of blood. These receptors originate from a girl aged 2-10 years in good health.

Notes on this clonotype: One end of the junction does not line up with germline, which may come from a read error. This rearrangement joins TRBV29-1 to TRBJ1-1; 9 nucleotides agree with TRBD1. This CDR3 has 16 amino acids. CDR1 and CDR2 (germline): SQVTM, ANQGSEA. CDR3: CGVKQGAGLMNTEAFF. In DNA, the CDR3 is TGCGGCGTTAAACAGGGGGCCGGACTGATGAACACTGAAGCTTTCTTT. Drawing the rest from reference TRBV29-1 and TRBJ1-1, the complete variable domain is SAVISQKPSRDICQRGTSLTIQCQVDSQVTMMFWYRQQPGQSLTLIATANQGSEATYESGFVIDKFPISRPNLTFSTLTVSNMSPEDSSIYLCGVKQGAGLMNTEAFFGQGTRLTVV.

This clonotype occurred a few times. The gene calls are TRBV27 and TRBJ2-2; D is unclear. V was clipped by 10 bases and J by 5 bases, with 5 bases between them. This CDR3 is 10 amino acids long. Germline CDR1 is MNHEY and CDR2 is SMNVEV (reference sequence). CDR3 region: CAKGTGELFF. The CDR3 DNA reads as TGTGCCAAGGGAACCGGGGAGCTGTTTTTT.

Of note for this clonotype: Possible read error: a much larger clone is one base away. The rearrangement links TRBV12-3 or TRBV12-4 to TRBJ2-3, with 7 bases identical to TRBD1. The CDR3 is made up of 14 amino acids. CDR3 in amino acids: CASSLTGTVDMQYF. CDR3 coding DNA: TGTGCCAGCAGCTTAACCGGGACAGTAGATATGCAGTATTTT.

This clonotype was seen a few times. V is TRBV20-1 and J is TRBJ2-1; D unresolved. CDR3 length: 11 residues. Germline values: CDR1 DFQATT, CDR2 SNEGSKA (reference sequence). V shed 1 base and J shed 9 bases, with 7 bases lying between them. The CDR3 reads CSARVSPEQFF. Here the CDR3 DNA reads TGCAGTGCTAGAGTTTCGCCTGAGCAGTTCTTC.